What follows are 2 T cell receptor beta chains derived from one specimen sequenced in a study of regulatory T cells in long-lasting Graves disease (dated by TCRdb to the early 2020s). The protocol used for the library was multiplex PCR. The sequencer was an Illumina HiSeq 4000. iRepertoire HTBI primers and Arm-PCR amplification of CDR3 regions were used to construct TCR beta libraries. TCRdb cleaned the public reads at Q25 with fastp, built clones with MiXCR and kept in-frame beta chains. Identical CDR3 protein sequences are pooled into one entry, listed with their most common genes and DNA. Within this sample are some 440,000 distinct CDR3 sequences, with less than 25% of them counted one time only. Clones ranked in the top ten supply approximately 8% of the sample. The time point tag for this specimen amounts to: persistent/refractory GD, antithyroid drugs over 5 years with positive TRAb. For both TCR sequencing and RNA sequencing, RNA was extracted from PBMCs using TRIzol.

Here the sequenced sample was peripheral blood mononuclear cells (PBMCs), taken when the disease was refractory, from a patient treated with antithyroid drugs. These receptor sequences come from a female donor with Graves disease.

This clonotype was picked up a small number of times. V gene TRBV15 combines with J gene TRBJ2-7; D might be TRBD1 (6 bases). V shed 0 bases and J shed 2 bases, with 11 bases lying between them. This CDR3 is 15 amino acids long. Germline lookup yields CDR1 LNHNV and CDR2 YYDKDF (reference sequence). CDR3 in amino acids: CATSRDRQVTYEQYF. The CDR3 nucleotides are TGTGCCACCAGCAGAGATCGACAGGTGACCTACGAGCAGTACTTC.

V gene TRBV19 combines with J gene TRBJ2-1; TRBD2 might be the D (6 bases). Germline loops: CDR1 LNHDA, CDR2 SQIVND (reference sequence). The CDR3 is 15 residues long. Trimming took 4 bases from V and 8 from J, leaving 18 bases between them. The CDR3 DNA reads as TGTGCCAGTAGTACCCTCGGGGCGGGGCGGGATGAGCAGTTCTTC. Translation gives CASSTLGAGRDEQFF.